The clone carrying this TCR beta chain was detected many times. Its antigen is currently unknown. Axillary draining lymph nodes of breast cancer patients supplied the node samples. This sample was included in a study of breast tumors, draining lymph nodes, adjacent tissues. Study outcomes and limitations: The lymph node origin of tumor T cells was framed as consistent with a hypothesis, not demonstrated. Tumor repertoires ranked between lymph nodes and nontumor tissue in diversity, with V and J gene preferences.

TCRdb re-analysed the multiplex PCR reads in MiXCR, keeping a single row per CDR3 protein. The sample contains 100,000 or so distinct CDR3 sequences, 20% to 25% of which appear only once. The V gene's germline CDR1 is LNHNV and CDR2 YYDKDF (reference sequence). The CDR3 runs 16 residues. The V gene lost 5 bases and the J gene lost 0 bases, with 13 bases spanning the gap. The specimen sequenced was axillary lymph node tissue. The TCR originated in a female donor with breast cancer. Some clones in this sample may be carry-over from other donors' samples. The rearrangement joins TRBV15 to TRBJ2-2; D is uncertain. The CDR3 protein is CATSSRRSANTGELFF. CDR3 nucleotide sequence: TGTGCCACCAGCTCTAGACGCAGCGCGAACACCGGGGAGCTGTTTTTT.